Following are 29 T cell receptor beta chains from one sample sequenced in a study of blood T cell repertoires in COVID-19. Sequenced by immunoSEQ multiplex PCR; TCRdb stores in-frame clones only, minus some. The sample shows 450,000 or so clones, around 90% of them seen only once. Sequencing was carried out using peripheral blood. These receptors were obtained from a man between 18 and 29 years old with COVID-19, enrolled during active disease.

The V gene is TRBV11-2, the J gene TRBJ2-5, with 7 bases aligning to TRBD2. Germline V gene sequence: CDR1 SGHAT, CDR2 FQNNGV. There are 19 residues in the CDR3. The V and J ends lost 0 bases and 5 bases, in that order; junction bases with no gene match: 18. CDR3 coding DNA: TGTGCCAGCAGCTTAGATCCCCCCTTCGGGACTAAGCGCGGGGAGACCCAGTACTTC. Translating it yields CASSLDPPFGTKRGETQYF.

This clone was counted ten times or more. Different DNA sequences within this sample yield the same CDR3. This chain links TRBV30 with TRBJ1-5; 8 bases line up with TRBD1. Unmatched junction bases numbered 0, after V lost 0 bases and J lost 5 bases. The length of the CDR3 is 13 residues. Germline V CDR1 and CDR2: GTSNPN, SVGIG (reference sequence). The DNA for the CDR3 is TGTGCCTGGAGTGTACAGGGGGATCAGCCCCAGCATTTT. The encoded protein is CAWSVQGDQPQHF.

The genes are TRBV5-4 and TRBJ2-5; TRBD2 agrees at 10 bases. The trim removed 0 bases at V and 7 bases at J, leaving 12 bases unmatched. CDR1 is SGHNT and CDR2 is YYREEE in the germline V gene (reference sequence). The CDR3 is 17 amino acids. CDR3 region: CASSLDPSGGGLGTQYF. The CDR3 DNA sequence: TGTGCCAGCAGCTTGGATCCTAGCGGGGGTGGATTGGGGACCCAGTACTTC.

The CDR3: CASSLAERASYEQYF. The CDR3 DNA sequence: TGTGCCAGCAGCTTGGCCGAGCGGGCCTCCTACGAGCAGTACTTC. The chain uses TRBV5-4 and TRBJ2-7; D might be TRBD2 (6 bases). The V and J ends lost 0 bases and 0 bases respectively, with 10 bases between them. Germline CDR1 and CDR2: SGHNT and YYREEE (reference sequence). CDR3 length: 15 amino acids.

The sample holds one count of this clone. The V gene is TRBV5-1, the J gene TRBJ1-1; TRBD1 agrees at 9 bases. The CDR3 spans 16 residues. The V gene end was trimmed by 5 bases and the J gene end by 4 bases; junction bases not matched to a gene: 12. CDR1 is SGHRS, CDR2 YFSETQ, per germline. As DNA, the CDR3 is TGCGCCAGCAGTTACTCGATACAGGGGGCGATCACTGAAGCTTTCTTT. Translating it yields CASSYSIQGAITEAFF.

The chain employs TRBV18 and TRBJ2-1, with 8 bases matching TRBD1. The V gene end was trimmed by 3 bases and the J gene end by 8 bases; junction bases not matched to a gene: 6. Germline CDR1 KGHSH, CDR2 LQKENI. The CDR3 sequence is 14 residues long. CDR3 protein: CASSPNRGIHEQFF. CDR3 DNA sequence: TGTGCCAGCTCACCGAACAGGGGGATCCATGAGCAGTTCTTC.

V usage is TRBV2 and J usage is TRBJ2-7; 8 nucleotides align to TRBD1. The CDR3 loop spans 14 amino acids. J was trimmed by 5 bases and V by 3 bases; bases with no gene match: 6. Germline V gene data show CDR1 as SNHLY and CDR2 as FYNNEI. Here the CDR3 reads CASSDHRGINEQYF. The DNA of the CDR3 is TGTGCCAGCAGTGACCACAGGGGGATCAACGAGCAGTACTTC.

V is TRBV19 and J is TRBJ2-3; 15 bases align to TRBD2. With 3 bases clipped from V and 1 base from J, the junction kept 8 bases outside the gene matches. The CDR3 has 19 residues. Germline V gene sequence: CDR1 LNHDA, CDR2 SQIVND (reference sequence). DNA for the CDR3: TGTGCCAGTAGTATTGGCGGGACTAGCGGGGGGCGACGCACAGATACGCAGTATTTT. Its protein is CASSIGGTSGGRRTDTQYF.

The chain is built from TRBV6-6 and TRBJ1-5; tentative D call: TRBD1 (6 bases). V gave up 5 bases and J gave up 7 bases, with 12 bases separating them. The length of the CDR3 is 13 residues. The germline V gene encodes CDR1 MNHNY and CDR2 SVGAGI (reference sequence). CDR3 nucleotides: TGTGCCAGCAGTCTAACAGGGAAGCAGCCCCAGCATTTT. This sequence encodes CASSLTGKQPQHF.

This clone was counted once. The J gene is TRBJ2-6, the V gene TRBV19; no firm D call. The CDR3 loop spans 14 amino acids. V was trimmed by 6 bases and J by 0 bases, leaving 6 bases between them. Germline CDR1 and CDR2: LNHDA and SQIVND (reference sequence). The CDR3 is CASSRYSGANVLTF. In DNA, the CDR3 is TGTGCCAGTAGCAGGTACTCTGGGGCCAACGTCCTGACTTTC.

V is TRBV6-5 and J is TRBJ2-7; 8 positions agree with TRBD2. CDR3 length: 13 residues. Trimming cost V 8 bases and J 4 bases; bases outside gene matches: 7. Germline V gene lookup returns CDR1 MNHEY and CDR2 SVGAGI. The CDR3 sequence: CASALAGGYEQYF. The CDR3 nucleotides are TGTGCCAGCGCGCTGGCGGGGGGTTACGAGCAGTACTTC.

This chain connects TRBV19 to TRBJ2-7; 7 nucleotides align to TRBD1. Germline trimming cut 1 base from V and 3 bases from J; bases unmatched to any gene: 6. This CDR3 has 15 residues. From germline, CDR1 is LNHDA and CDR2 SQIVND (reference sequence). CDR3 DNA sequence: TGTGCCAGTAGTATAGTTTCGTCAGGGGGCTACGAGCAGTACTTC. Its translation is CASSIVSSGGYEQYF. Full variable domain (remainder filled in from reference TRBV19 and TRBJ2-7): DGGITQSPKYLFRKEGQNVTLSCEQNLNHDAMYWYRQDPGQGLRLIYYSQIVNDFQKGDIAEGYSVSREKKESFPLTVTSAQKNPTAFYLCASSIVSSGGYEQYFGPGTRLTVT.

The chain is built from TRBV5-4 and TRBJ2-2; 8 nucleotides align to TRBD2. This CDR3 is built from 18 residues. Trimming took 0 bases from V and 1 from J; bases not matched to a gene: 8. Per the germline V gene, CDR1 is SGHNT and CDR2 is YYREEE (reference sequence). CDR3 bases: TGTGCCAGCAGCTTGGTACGGACTAGCAGCCGGAACACCGGGGAGCTGTTTTTT. This encodes CASSLVRTSSRNTGELFF.

The rearrangement uses TRBV7-2 and TRBJ1-1; TRBD1 might be the D (6 bases). The CDR3 length is 15 residues. V lost 5 bases and J lost 0, with 13 bases in between. Looked up from germline, CDR1 is SGHTA and CDR2 is FQGNSA. The CDR3 DNA reads as TGTGCCAGCAGCCCCCGGGGGGGCCTGAACACTGAAGCTTTCTTT. Its translation: CASSPRGGLNTEAFF.

V is TRBV6-5 and J is TRBJ2-7; D gene uncertain. The germline gives CDR1 MNHEY, CDR2 SVGAGI. Trimming shortened V by 8 bases and J by 2 bases, and 10 bases separated the two germline ends. This CDR3 has 12 amino acids. CDR3 bases: TGTGCCAGCCAGACTGAGACCTACGAGCAGTACTTC. Translation: CASQTETYEQYF.

This sequence joins TRBV30 and TRBJ1-1; 9 positions match TRBD1. This CDR3 contains 13 residues. The V gene end was trimmed by 1 base and the J gene end by 11 bases; junction bases not matched to a gene: 8. CDR1 is GTSNPN, CDR2 SVGIG, per germline (reference sequence). In DNA form, the CDR3 reads TGTGCCTGGAGTGCCGGGACAGGGAGGTGGGCTTTCTTT. As protein: CAWSAGTGRWAFF. The full variable domain, with the rest looked up from reference TRBV30 and TRBJ1-1, is SQTIHQWPATLVQPVGSPLSLECTVEGTSNPNLYWYRQAAGRGLQLLFYSVGIGQISSEVPQNLSASRPQDRQFILSSKKLLLSDSGFYLCAWSAGTGRWAFFGQGTRLTVV.

The rearrangement links TRBV10-3 to TRBJ2-2; TRBD1 aligns across 7 bases. CDR1 and CDR2 from the germline V gene are ENHRY and SYGVKD. The V and J ends lost 11 bases and 4 bases, in that order; junction bases with no gene match: 13. This CDR3 contains 15 residues. The CDR3 protein is CALRRSTGATGELFF. The CDR3 DNA sequence: TGTGCCTTAAGAAGGTCTACAGGGGCCACCGGGGAGCTGTTTTTT.

This chain links TRBV6-5 with TRBJ2-1; TRBD1 might be the D (6 bases). Germline CDR1 MNHEY, CDR2 SVGAGI. Trimming cost V 8 bases and J 5 bases, with 19 bases left between them. The CDR3 is made up of 15 amino acids. The CDR3 nucleotides are TGTGCCAGCCGGGCGGCAGGACAGCATAACAATGAGCAGTTCTTC. This encodes CASRAAGQHNNEQFF.

The genes are TRBV12-5 and TRBJ1-4; TRBD1 might be the D (5 bases). V dropped 2 bases and J dropped 0 bases, with 10 bases sitting between them. The germline CDR1 and CDR2 sequences are LGHNT and FRNRAP. This CDR3 region has 16 residues. In DNA form, the CDR3 reads TGTGCTAGTGGTTTGTACGGGGGAGCAACTAATGAAAAACTGTTTTTT. This encodes CASGLYGGATNEKLFF.

This chain connects TRBV5-4 to TRBJ1-2, with D perhaps matching TRBD1 (5 bases). Germline values: CDR1 SGHNT, CDR2 YYREEE (reference sequence). V lost 0 bases to trimming and J lost 4 bases, with 10 bases between them. The CDR3 has 14 amino acids. CDR3 protein: CASSLDGGAYGYTF. The CDR3 DNA reads as TGTGCCAGCAGCTTGGACGGGGGAGCCTATGGCTACACCTTC.

The chain carries TRBV7-3 and TRBJ2-5; TRBD2 is a possible D gene (6 bases). Trimming pared 5 bases from V and 9 bases from J, leaving 13 bases between. The CDR3 covers 12 residues. Germline-derived CDR1 and CDR2 are SGHTA and FQGTGA. CDR3 DNA sequence: TGTGCCAGCAGCCACCCCCCGGGGGCCCAGTACTTC. This gives the protein CASSHPPGAQYF.

The V gene is TRBV19, the J gene TRBJ1-4, with TRBD1 identical over 7 bases. The CDR3 runs 14 residues. Germline V lookup: CDR1 LNHDA, CDR2 SQIVND (reference sequence). The trim removed 2 bases at V and 6 bases at J, leaving 3 bases unmatched. The CDR3 DNA reads TGTGCCAGTAGTATATTCGGGACAGATGAAAAACTGTTTTTT. This encodes CASSIFGTDEKLFF.

This clone was found once. The chain employs TRBV12-3 or TRBV12-4 and TRBJ2-1; TRBD2 matches at 7 bases. CDR3 length equals 13 residues. V dropped 3 bases and J dropped 6; count of bases not matched to a gene: 2. In DNA, the CDR3 is TGTGCCAGCAGTTTGGGGGGGAGCAATGAGCAGTTCTTC. It is translated as CASSLGGSNEQFF.

The genes are TRBV7-8 and TRBJ1-5; tentative D call: TRBD1 (5 bases). In germline, CDR1 is SGHVS, CDR2 FQNEAQ. The CDR3 length is 15 residues. Deletions cut 0 bases from V and 4 bases from J, with 10 bases between. The CDR3 DNA follows: TGTGCCAGCAGCTTAGCGGGGGGGGTTAATCAGCCCCAGCATTTT. This gives the protein CASSLAGGVNQPQHF. Variable domain in full (rest from reference TRBV7-8 and TRBJ1-5): GAGVSQSPRYKVAKRGQDVALRCDPISGHVSLFWYQQALGQGPEFLTYFQNEAQLDKSGLPSDRFFAERPEGSVSTLKIQRTQQEDSAVYLCASSLAGGVNQPQHFGDGTRLSIL.

This chain uses TRBV28 with TRBJ2-2; D perhaps matches TRBD1 (6 bases). Between the trimmed V and J ends, which lost 10 bases and 0 bases, there was a span of 9 bases. Per the germline V gene, CDR1 is MDHEN and CDR2 is SYDVKM. The CDR3 sequence is 13 residues long. DNA of the CDR3: TGTGCCACCTACAGGGCGAACACCGGGGAGCTGTTTTTT. Encoded protein: CATYRANTGELFF.

V usage is TRBV5-6 and J usage is TRBJ2-7, with no clear D. Germline lookup yields CDR1 SGHDT and CDR2 YYEEEE. V was shortened by 2 bases and J by 3 bases, with 9 bases between the two germline ends. This CDR3 spans 13 amino acids. CDR3 nucleotides: TGTGCCAGCAGCTTTAGCCCGGACTACGAGCAGTACTTC. It yields the protein CASSFSPDYEQYF.

The J gene is TRBJ2-7, the V gene TRBV7-9; 7 positions agree with TRBD2. Trimming at V came to 5 bases and at J to 5 bases, leaving 12 bases not matched to a gene. Germline V gene lookup returns CDR1 SEHNR and CDR2 FQNEAQ (reference sequence). The CDR3 has 15 amino acids. The CDR3 region is CASSLTREFSHEQYF. For the CDR3, the DNA is TGTGCCAGCAGCCTAACGCGGGAGTTCAGCCACGAGCAGTACTTC.

V is TRBV9 and J is TRBJ2-5; 16 nucleotides agree with TRBD2. V trimming: 3 bases; J trimming: 5 bases; junction bases outside the gene matches: 7. The CDR3 sequence is 17 residues long. Germline assignment: CDR1 SGDLS and CDR2 YYNGEE. The CDR3: CASSAGTSGGAGETQYF. DNA for the CDR3: TGTGCCAGCAGCGCTGGGACTAGCGGGGGGGCCGGGGAGACCCAGTACTTC.

This chain uses TRBV4-2 with TRBJ1-2; D is undetermined. The CDR3 extends over 14 amino acids. V lost 0 bases and J 4 bases, leaving 9 bases between the germline ends. Germline lookup yields CDR1 LGHNA and CDR2 YNFKEQ. In DNA, the CDR3 is TGTGCCAGCAGCCAAGAATTACAGCTCTATGGCTACACCTTC. This sequence encodes CASSQELQLYGYTF.